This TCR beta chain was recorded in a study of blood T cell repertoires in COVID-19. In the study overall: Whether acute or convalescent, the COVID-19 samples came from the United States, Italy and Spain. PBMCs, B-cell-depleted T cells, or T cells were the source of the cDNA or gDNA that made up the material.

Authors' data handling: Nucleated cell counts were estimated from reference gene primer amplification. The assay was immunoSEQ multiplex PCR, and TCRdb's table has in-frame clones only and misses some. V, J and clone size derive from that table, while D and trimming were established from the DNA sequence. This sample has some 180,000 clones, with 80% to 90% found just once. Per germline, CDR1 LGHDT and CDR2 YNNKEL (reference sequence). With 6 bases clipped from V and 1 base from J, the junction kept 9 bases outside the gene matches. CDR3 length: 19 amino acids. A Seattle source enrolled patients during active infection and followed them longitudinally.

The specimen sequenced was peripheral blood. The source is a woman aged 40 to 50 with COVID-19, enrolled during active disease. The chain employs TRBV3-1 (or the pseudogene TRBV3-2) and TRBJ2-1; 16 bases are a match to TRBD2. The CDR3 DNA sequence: TGTGCCAGCAGGGGACTAGCGGGAGGGCCTGCGGGTTCCTACAATGAGCAGTTCTTC. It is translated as CASRGLAGGPAGSYNEQFF.